This TCR beta chain stems from a study of T cell responses to AZD1222 COVID-19 vaccine. Study-wide background: Both about-4-week and about-12-week second-dose recipients were combined.

Profiled with immunoSEQ multiplex PCR; TCRdb holds only in-frame clones, not every one. The sample lists 90,000 to 95,000 clones; more than 70% were seen once. V lost 3 bases to trimming and J lost 4 bases, with 22 bases between them. From germline, CDR1 is ENHRY and CDR2 SYGVKD. The CDR3 runs to 18 residues. Specimen: peripheral blood, collected on day 0 of AZD1222 vaccination. The chain carries TRBV10-3 and TRBJ1-3; D is possibly TRBD1 (5 bases). The clonotype was recovered from an adult in good health. CDR3 sequence: CAISDPLGGAQGGNTIYF. The CDR3, as DNA: TGTGCCATCAGTGACCCTTTGGGCGGCGCCCAGGGCGGAAACACCATATATTTT.